Shown below are 12 T cell receptor beta chains from a single sample sequenced in a study of blood T cell repertoires in COVID-19 (dated by TCRdb to 2018 to 2021). Library creation used the immunoSEQ multiplex PCR assay. The table was pulled from immuneACCESS by TCRdb, which kept in-frame rearrangements only. Such tables lose some clones; where checked, under half of the loss comes from unresolved V genes, and the rest has no known cause. The sample yields tens of thousands of clones; 85% to 90% were counted once. Jointly, the top ten make up 9% of the sample. Source material: peripheral blood. Receptors were obtained from a man aged 30-40 years with active or convalescent COVID-19.

This clone was counted a few times. V gene TRBV2 combines with J gene TRBJ2-3; tentative D call: TRBD2 (6 bases). The CDR3 loop spans 16 amino acids. V was trimmed by 4 bases and J by 0 bases, leaving 14 bases between them. Looked up from germline, CDR1 is SNHLY and CDR2 is FYNNEI. The CDR3 protein is CASSVLLAFSTDTQYF. CDR3 DNA sequence: TGTGCCAGCAGTGTACTGCTAGCGTTTAGCACAGATACGCAGTATTTT.

The V call is TRBV19, the J call TRBJ2-6, with D perhaps TRBD1 (6 bases). Germline CDR1 reads LNHDA; CDR2 reads SQIVND (reference sequence). Trimming took 8 bases from V and 0 from J, leaving 14 bases between them. The CDR3 length is 16 residues. The CDR3 loop reads CASGGHWASGANVLTF. Written as DNA, the CDR3 is TGTGCCAGTGGGGGACATTGGGCCTCTGGGGCCAACGTCCTGACTTTC.

In DNA form, the CDR3 reads TGTGCCAGCTCACCACTGGGACAGAGTACCTACGAGCAGTACTTC. Translation: CASSPLGQSTYEQYF. V usage is TRBV18 and J usage is TRBJ2-7, with 7 bases lining up with TRBD1. CDR3 length equals 15 residues. Per germline, CDR1 KGHSH and CDR2 LQKENI. The V gene end was trimmed by 1 base and the J gene end by 2 bases; junction bases not matched to a gene: 5. The entire variable domain, with the rest obtained from reference TRBV18 and TRBJ2-7, is as follows: NAGVMQNPRHLVRRRGQEARLRCSPMKGHSHVYWYRQLPEEGLKFMVYLQKENIIDESGMPKERFSAEFPKEGPSILRIQQVVRGDSAAYFCASSPLGQSTYEQYFGPGTRLTVT.

CDR3 coding DNA: TGTGCCAGCAGTGAAAGAATGGGACAGTTGAACACTGAAGCTTTCTTT. Its translation: CASSERMGQLNTEAFF. The chain carries TRBV6-1 and TRBJ1-1; 7 bases agree with TRBD1. Trimming cost V 2 bases and J 0 bases; bases outside gene matches: 6. Germline CDR1 and CDR2: MNHNS and SASEGT. This CDR3 spans 16 amino acids.

Remarks on this clone: This sample also contains other DNA sequences that code for the same CDR3. This chain connects TRBV6-5 to TRBJ2-1; 12 positions match TRBD2. The V gene end was trimmed by 11 bases and the J gene end by 6 bases; junction bases not matched to a gene: 8. The germline CDR1 and CDR2 sequences are MNHEY and SVGAGI. The CDR3 is 14 residues long. The CDR3 DNA reads TGTGCCGGGGGTCGACTAGCGGGGGCCAATGAGCAGTTCTTC. Translating gives CAGGRLAGANEQFF.

The rearrangement uses TRBV10-1 and TRBJ1-1, with 12 bases that match TRBD1. The CDR3 covers 18 residues. Germline V gene sequence: CDR1 WNHNN, CDR2 SYGVQD (reference sequence). With 3 bases clipped from V and 4 bases from J, the junction kept 12 bases outside the gene matches. The CDR3 nucleotides read TGCGCCAGCAGTGAAACCGGGACAGGGGGCTTGAGGATCACTGAAGCTTTCTTT. This sequence encodes CASSETGTGGLRITEAFF.

The V gene is TRBV7-2, the J gene TRBJ1-1, with 7 bases lining up with TRBD1. J lost 9 bases, V lost 2 bases, and 3 bases had no gene match. In germline, CDR1 is SGHTA, CDR2 FQGNSA. The CDR3 extends over 12 amino acids. The CDR3 protein is CASSLRTGKAFF. Here the CDR3 DNA reads TGTGCCAGCAGCTTACGGACAGGTAAAGCTTTCTTT.

The chain couples TRBV9 to TRBJ2-2, with 7 bases fitting TRBD2. CDR3 length equals 16 residues. Germline V gene lookup returns CDR1 SGDLS and CDR2 YYNGEE. J lost 1 base, V lost 0 bases, and 3 bases had no gene match. CDR3 DNA sequence: TGTGCCAGCAGCGTAGGGGCTAGCGGGAACACCGGGGAGCTGTTTTTT. Its translation is CASSVGASGNTGELFF.

About this clone itself: In the same sample, other DNA sequences code for this CDR3. The gene calls are TRBV5-1 and TRBJ2-2, with 7 positions matching TRBD2. The germline gives CDR1 SGHRS, CDR2 YFSETQ. V lost 0 bases and J lost 5; bases outside the gene matches: 4. The CDR3 is 15 residues long. The CDR3 is CASSLGGRGTGELFF. CDR3 bases: TGCGCCAGCAGCTTGGGCGGGAGAGGTACCGGGGAGCTGTTTTTT.

This rearrangement joins TRBV27 to TRBJ1-1, with 10 bases identical to TRBD1. Germline-derived CDR1 and CDR2 are MNHEY and SMNVEV (reference sequence). This CDR3 region has 18 residues. With 5 bases clipped from V and 1 base from J, the junction kept 13 bases outside the gene matches. This CDR3 is CASSTPRQGAGKNTEAFF. CDR3 coding DNA: TGTGCCAGCAGTACCCCGCGACAGGGGGCGGGGAAGAACACTGAAGCTTTCTTT.

The CDR3 coding sequence is TGTGCCAGCAGCCACCCGGGATTACGGCGTTACTTC. Translation gives CASSHPGLRRYF. The chain recombines TRBV14 with TRBJ2-5, with D possibly TRBD2 on 5 matching bases. This CDR3 is built from 12 residues. CDR1 and CDR2 (germline): SGHDN, FVKESK. Trimming cost V 3 bases and J 14 bases, with 16 bases left between them. The full variable domain, its missing parts supplied by reference TRBV14 and TRBJ2-5, is EAGVTQFPSHSVIEKGQTVTLRCDPISGHDNLYWYRRVMGKEIKFLLHFVKESKQDESGMPNNRFLAERTGGTYSTLKVQPAELEDSGVYFCASSHPGLRRYFGPGTRLLVL.

The chain has TRBV21-1 and TRBJ2-5; TRBD1, the table's D call, lacks a check against the DNA. TRBV21-1 is classified as a pseudogene. The CDR3 is made up of 16 amino acids. CDR3 amino acids: CASSTSDRGPQETQYF. The CDR3 DNA reads TGTGCCAGCAGCACATCTGACAGGGGTCCCCAAGAGACCCAGTACTTC.